The 16 T cell receptor beta chains below were found in one sample sequenced in a study of cytomegalovirus exposure and HLA in healthy donors. PCR primers comprised 60 Vbeta and 13 Jbeta primers. Repertoires were generated with immunoSEQ multiplex PCR, while TCRdb's copy carries only in-frame clones and drops some. The repertoire includes 110,000 or so clones, 76% of them detected once, and about 8% sits in the top ten. What was sequenced was PBMCs. These TCRs come from a woman between 50 and 59 years old in good health and CMV-seropositive.

The chain employs TRBV6-5 and TRBJ1-2; 9 nucleotides match TRBD1. V lost 6 bases and J lost 8; bases outside the gene matches: 13. Germline V gene sequence: CDR1 MNHEY, CDR2 SVGAGI. This CDR3 contains 15 residues. The CDR3 loop is CASSLNYRGPQGYTF. Written as DNA, the CDR3 is TGTGCCAGCAGCCTCAATTACAGGGGGCCCCAGGGCTACACCTTC.

This chain joins TRBV6-5 and TRBJ1-2; 10 nucleotides line up with TRBD1. From germline, CDR1 is MNHEY and CDR2 SVGAGI. Germline trimming cut 8 bases from V and 3 bases from J; bases unmatched to any gene: 3. This CDR3 has 13 amino acids. CDR3 nucleotides: TGTGCCAGCTTCGGGACAGGGGACTATGGCTACACCTTC. This sequence encodes CASFGTGDYGYTF.

The rearrangement uses TRBV20-1 and TRBJ2-4; TRBD1 is a possible D gene (5 bases). V lost 0 bases and J 16 bases, leaving 13 bases between the germline ends. Germline V gene sequence: CDR1 DFQATT, CDR2 SNEGSKA (reference sequence). The CDR3 is 11 residues long. DNA of the CDR3: TGCAGTGCTAGAGAGGCAGGGCGTAACTACTTC. It codes for CSAREAGRNYF.

This chain joins TRBV5-6 and TRBJ1-4, with no clear D. Looked up from germline, CDR1 is SGHDT and CDR2 is YYEEEE. CDR3 length: 13 residues. Trimming removed 0 bases from V and 8 bases from J, with 8 bases in between. The CDR3 region has the DNA TGTGCCAGCAGCTTGGGGACGGGGGAAAAACTGTTTTTT. Residues: CASSLGTGEKLFF.

This chain links TRBV11-3 with TRBJ2-1; D gene ambiguous. This CDR3 is 12 amino acids long. The germline gives CDR1 SGHNT, CDR2 YENEEA. V was pared by 4 bases and J by 10 bases, with 11 bases between. CDR3 sequence: CASSSWPGEQFF. The CDR3 DNA sequence: TGTGCCAGCAGCTCCTGGCCCGGGGAGCAGTTCTTC.

This sequence joins TRBV29-1 and TRBJ1-1; D perhaps matches TRBD1 (5 bases). The CDR3 spans 11 residues. Trimming removed 7 bases at V and 11 bases at J, with 17 bases between. Germline loops: CDR1 SQVTM, CDR2 ANQGSEA. CDR3 in DNA: TGCAGCGAGAGTAGGGGATCGTACGCTTTCTTT. As protein: CSESRGSYAFF.

The rearrangement joins TRBV7-9 to TRBJ2-1; D may be TRBD2 (6 bases). V lost 8 bases and J 7 bases, leaving 21 bases between the germline ends. Germline-derived CDR1 and CDR2 are SEHNR and FQNEAQ (reference sequence). The CDR3 has 15 amino acids. The CDR3 DNA sequence: TGTGCCAGCTCCCGGACCATCGGAGGGGTGAATGAGCAGTTCTTC. Its protein product is CASSRTIGGVNEQFF.

The rearrangement uses TRBV14 and TRBJ2-2, with a possible D match to TRBD1 (7 bases). Germline CDR1 is SGHDN and CDR2 is FVKESK. CDR3 length: 14 residues. The ends were cut back, 5 bases at V and 7 bases at J, with 14 bases in the middle. CDR3 amino acids: CASSSRGRFGELFF. The CDR3 DNA reads TGTGCCAGCAGCAGCAGGGGGAGGTTCGGGGAGCTGTTTTTT.

The V call is TRBV6-5, the J call TRBJ1-5, with 8 bases matching TRBD1. CDR3 length: 14 amino acids. Per germline, CDR1 MNHEY and CDR2 SVGAGI. Trimming cost V 6 bases and J 1 base; bases outside gene matches: 2. Written as DNA, the CDR3 is TGTGCCAGCAGACGGACAGGGAGCAATCAGCCCCAGCATTTT. Translating gives CASRRTGSNQPQHF.

This sequence joins TRBV7-2 and TRBJ2-7; 7 bases are shared with TRBD2. CDR3 size: 13 residues. Germline assignment: CDR1 SGHTA and CDR2 FQGNSA. The V segment lost 4 bases and the J segment 3 bases; nucleotides outside the gene matches: 3. CDR3 DNA: TGTGCCAGCAGCTGGGGGGGGGACTACGAGCAGTACTTC. Translating gives CASSWGGDYEQYF.

The chain links TRBV11-2 to TRBJ2-2; the D is unclear. This CDR3 has 12 residues. Germline loops: CDR1 SGHAT, CDR2 FQNNGV. The CDR3 region is CGQRTSSGELFF. In DNA, the CDR3 is TGTGGCCAGCGTACGTCCAGCGGGGAGCTGTTTTTT.

The rearrangement uses TRBV4-1 and TRBJ2-1; 8 nucleotides line up with TRBD1. The CDR3 runs 16 residues. Trimming took 3 bases from V and 7 from J; bases not matched to a gene: 11. Germline loops: CDR1 MGHRA, CDR2 YSYEKL. This CDR3 reads CASSHVTGGIMNEQFF. Written as DNA, the CDR3 is TGCGCCAGCAGCCATGTCACAGGGGGGATTATGAATGAGCAGTTCTTC.

This clone has more than one count but fewer than ten. Sequence at one end of the junction differs from germline and may be a read error. This rearrangement joins TRBV6-5 to TRBJ2-1; 9 bases line up with TRBD1. CDR3 length: 13 amino acids. Germline loops: CDR1 MNHEY, CDR2 SVGAGI. The CDR3 spells CASSPSDRGPLVF. CDR3 in DNA: TGTGCCAGCAGTCCGTCGGACAGGGGCCCTTTGGTCTTC.

CDR3 amino acids: CASSLRVNQPQHF. CDR3 bases: TGTGCCAGCAGTTTACGGGTAAATCAGCCCCAGCATTTT. This chain uses TRBV27 with TRBJ1-5; D unclear. Germline V CDR1 and CDR2: MNHEY, SMNVEV (reference sequence). Trimming removed 2 bases from V and 4 bases from J, with 6 bases in between. CDR3 length: 13 amino acids.

J is TRBJ2-5 and V is TRBV6-1, with TRBD2 matching 7 bases. The J segment lost 2 bases and the V segment lost 7 bases, leaving 4 bases of the junction unmatched. The germline CDR1 and CDR2 sequences are MNHNS and SASEGT. There are 13 residues in the CDR3. CDR3 DNA: TGTGCCAGCACACGGGGGGTTCAAGAGACCCAGTACTTC. It specifies CASTRGVQETQYF.

This chain joins TRBV6-6 and TRBJ2-7; D is perhaps TRBD2 (6 bases). This CDR3 comprises 14 residues. Per germline, CDR1 MNHNY and CDR2 SVGAGI (reference sequence). The ends were cut back, 1 base at V and 4 bases at J, with 11 bases in the middle. The CDR3 reads CASSYWPSEYEQYF. CDR3 sequence (DNA): TGTGCCAGCAGTTACTGGCCTAGCGAGTACGAGCAGTACTTC.